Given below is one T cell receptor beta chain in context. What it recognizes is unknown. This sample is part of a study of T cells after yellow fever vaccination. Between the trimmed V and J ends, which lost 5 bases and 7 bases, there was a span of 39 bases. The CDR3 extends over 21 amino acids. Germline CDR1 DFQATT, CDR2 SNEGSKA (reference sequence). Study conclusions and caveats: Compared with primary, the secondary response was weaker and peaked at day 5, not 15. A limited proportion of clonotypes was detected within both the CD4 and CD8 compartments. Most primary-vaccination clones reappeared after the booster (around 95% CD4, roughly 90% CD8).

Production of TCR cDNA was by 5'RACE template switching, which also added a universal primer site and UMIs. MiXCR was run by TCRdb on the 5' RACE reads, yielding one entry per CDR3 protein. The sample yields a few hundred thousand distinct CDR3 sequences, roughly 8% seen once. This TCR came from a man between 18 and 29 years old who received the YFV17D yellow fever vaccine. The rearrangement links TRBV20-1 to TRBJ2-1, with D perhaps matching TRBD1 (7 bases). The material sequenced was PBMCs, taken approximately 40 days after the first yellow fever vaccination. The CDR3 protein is CSAPHVQGVAEGGILVNEQFF. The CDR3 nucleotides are TGCAGTGCTCCCCACGTGCAGGGGGTAGCAGAAGGGGGGATATTAGTGAATGAGCAGTTCTTC.